This T cell receptor (beta chain) was identified during a study of T cell changes during pregnancy in multiple sclerosis. Clones were read by immunoSEQ multiplex PCR, and TCRdb kept only the in-frame ones, dropping some. Here the sample spans roughly 110,000 clones, less than 95% being singletons. The source of this sequence is a female donor in good health, enrolled as a control in a pregnancy study. The material sequenced was peripheral blood, taken in the third trimester of pregnancy.

The chain's CDR3 is CAWSPQTDYNEQFF. CDR3 bases: TGTGCCTGGAGTCCCCAGACTGACTACAATGAGCAGTTCTTC. The chain recombines TRBV30 with TRBJ2-1, with D unresolved. The germline V gene has CDR1 GTSNPN and CDR2 SVGIG (reference sequence). The CDR3 extends over 14 amino acids. V gave up 2 bases and J gave up 3 bases, with 11 bases separating them.